The source of this TCR beta chain is a study of graft-versus-host responses after intestinal transplantation (dated by TCRdb to about 2021). In the study overall: The transplants that recipients got were multivisceral, liver-intestinal, or isolated intestinal. All recipients received anti-thymocyte globulin induction followed by maintenance tacrolimus and steroids for around 3 years. After intestinal transplantation, graft-versus-host and host-versus-graft alloreactive T cell clones in the graft, circulation and bone marrow were tracked using bulk TCR-beta CDR3 sequencing. To identify alloreactive clones, pre-transplant mixed lymphocyte reaction products were sequenced and compared with unstimulated pre-transplant donor and recipient T cells. The cohort enrolled about 23 intestinal transplant recipients, one of whom was a retransplant, and a few patients without pretransplant specimens were excluded. Donor T cell macrochimerism was defined as a peak of at least 4% donor T cells among recipient peripheral blood mononuclear cells. Rather than being sequenced by the commercial service, samples from a few later patients were sequenced in-house on an Illumina MiSeq and processed with MiXCR.

Library creation used the immunoSEQ multiplex PCR assay. Adaptive Biotechnologies carried out high-throughput TCR-beta CDR3 sequencing of genomic DNA for most patients. In the paper's pipeline: TCR sequencing data for 18 patients were retrieved from Adaptive's ImmunoSEQ software; a few other patients were processed with MiXCR and VDJtools. CDR3 nucleotide sequences shared between donor and recipient were removed because the origin of such sequences could not be assigned. At least 2-fold expansion over unstimulated cells and a minimum CFSE-low frequency of 0.002% (template counts) or 0.001% (read counts) were required for clones to be classified as alloreactive. A clone was considered mappable if detected in the sequenced pre-transplant spleen, lymph node, or MLR CFSE-low populations of the donor or recipient. Cumulative frequency of alloreactive clones was calculated as a percentage of all sequences weighted by copy number. Entries here come from immuneACCESS through TCRdb and include only in-frame sequences with V and J called. Some clones fail to appear in such tables; in the studies checked, an unresolved V gene covers under half of the shortfall, and the cause of the remainder is unknown. D and trimming were read from the DNA, whereas the V and J calls and clone size are those reported in that table. The sample includes 29,000 or so clones, with about 80% observed a single time. Together, the top ten hold approximately 3% of the sample.

Intraepithelial and lamina propria lymphocytes were isolated from graft specimens using dithiothreitol, EDTA incubations and collagenase D digestion. Bulk TCR-beta sequencing was performed on serial intestinal graft biopsy specimens collected as late as 600 days after transplant. There are 11 amino acids in the CDR3, from cysteine to phenylalanine inclusive. The sequence is cut down to CDR3 DNA, 33 bases in frame from base 1. V is shortened by 8 bases, J by 5 bases, and the region joining them spans 9 bases. The germline V gene (reference sequence) gives CDR1 as LNHDA and CDR2 as SQIVND. What the study reported, not specific to this receptor: Early after transplant, peak levels of circulating GvH clones were found to be associated with declines in HvG clones. Conclusions were limited by the relatively low number and heterogeneity of intestinal transplant patients. In the allografts of patients with donor T cell macrochimerism, GvH to HvG T cell clonal ratios were high. GvH clones were found in recipient bone marrow, and some of the GvH clones appeared earlier in ileal mucosa or blood, which is consistent with an intestinal mucosal origin.

With respect to this clone: There is no known antigen for this receptor. The sample holds no much larger clone one base away, and base qualities are not on file.

The receptor's source is a human patient who received an intestinal transplant, so some T cells may come from the graft donor. This receptor chain uses TRBV19 and TRBJ1-1; the D segment could be TRBD1, given 5 matching bases. The source was ileum tissue, collected 98 days after intestinal transplantation. The CDR3 loop reads CASGGGTEAFF. The DNA reads as follows: TGTGCCAGTGGGGGAGGGACTGAAGCTTTCTTT.